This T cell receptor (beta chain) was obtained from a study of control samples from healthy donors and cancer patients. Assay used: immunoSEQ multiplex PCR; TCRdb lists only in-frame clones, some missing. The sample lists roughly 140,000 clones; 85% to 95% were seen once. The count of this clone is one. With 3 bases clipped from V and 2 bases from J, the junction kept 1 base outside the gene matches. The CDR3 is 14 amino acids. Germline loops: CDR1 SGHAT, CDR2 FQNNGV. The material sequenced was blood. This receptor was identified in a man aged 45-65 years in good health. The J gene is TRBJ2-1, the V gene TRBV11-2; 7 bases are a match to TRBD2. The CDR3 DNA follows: TGTGCCAGCAGCTTTGGACTAGCCTACAATGAGCAGTTCTTC. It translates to CASSFGLAYNEQFF.